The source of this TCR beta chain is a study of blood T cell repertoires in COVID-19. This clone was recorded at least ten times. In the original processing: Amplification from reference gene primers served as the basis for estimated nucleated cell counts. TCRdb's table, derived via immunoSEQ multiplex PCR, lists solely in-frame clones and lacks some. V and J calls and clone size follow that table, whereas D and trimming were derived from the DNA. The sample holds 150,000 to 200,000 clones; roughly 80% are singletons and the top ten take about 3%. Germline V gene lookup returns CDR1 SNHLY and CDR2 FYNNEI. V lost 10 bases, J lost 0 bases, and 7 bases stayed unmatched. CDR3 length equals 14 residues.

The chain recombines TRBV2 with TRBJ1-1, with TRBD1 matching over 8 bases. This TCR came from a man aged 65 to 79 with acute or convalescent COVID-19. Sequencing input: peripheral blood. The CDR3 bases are TGTGCCAACCTCCGGGACAGGATGAACACTGAAGCTTTCTTT. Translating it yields CANLRDRMNTEAFF.